One and the same sample provided the 6 T cell receptor beta chains below, sequenced in a study of post-analysis software for immune sequencing data. Study-wide findings and caveats: There were five TRBV segments more frequent in patients than controls, and TRBV5-6, TRBV5-1 and TRBV20-1 were among them.

Antigen specificity for these receptors is unknown. Unique molecular identifiers were built into the TCR beta cDNA libraries. TCRdb used MiXCR to reprocess the PCR reads, holding one entry per CDR3 protein. Among about 540,000 distinct CDR3 sequences listed, 34% were seen once. Sequencing was done on a sample of blood. The source of these receptors is a girl under 18 with multiple sclerosis.

This clonotype appeared once. V gene TRBV20-1 combines with J gene TRBJ2-4, with D perhaps assigned TRBD1 or TRBD2 (5 bases each). CDR1 DFQATT and CDR2 SNEGSKA come from the germline V gene (reference sequence). CDR3 length equals 13 residues. V was pared by 2 bases and J by 13 bases, with 18 bases between. The CDR3 loop reads CSARWDQPAEQYF. The CDR3 nucleotides are TGCAGTGCTAGATGGGACCAACCCGCGGAGCAGTACTTC.

This clonotype turned up a few times. Sequence at one end of the junction differs from germline and may be a read error. The rearrangement joins TRBV29-1 to TRBJ2-3; D not resolved. The germline CDR1 and CDR2 sequences are SQVTM and ANQGSEA. The CDR3 sequence is 10 residues long. The CDR3 here is CSGYPDTRYF. DNA of the CDR3: TGCAGCGGCTATCCAGATACGCGGTATTTT.

This rearrangement joins TRBV27 to TRBJ2-5, with no clear D. CDR3 size: 13 residues. The germline V and J ends were trimmed by 5 bases and 2 bases, with 9 bases remaining between them. The V gene's germline CDR1 is MNHEY and CDR2 SMNVEV (reference sequence). CDR3 region: CASSPLTQETQYF. CDR3 DNA: TGTGCCAGCAGTCCCCTTACACAAGAGACCCAGTACTTC.

This clonotype was counted only a few times. V usage is TRBV24-1 and J usage is TRBJ2-7, with D hard to call. V was cut by 2 bases and J by 0 bases, with 10 bases left in between. Germline V gene sequence: CDR1 KGHDR, CDR2 SFDVKD. The CDR3 has 15 residues. CDR3 sequence: CATSDSTESSYEQYF. CDR3 nucleotide sequence: TGTGCCACCAGTGATTCTACAGAGAGCTCCTACGAGCAGTACTTC.

The V call is TRBV5-1, the J call TRBJ2-3; 13 bases align to TRBD2. Losses at the gene ends were 5 bases for V and 6 bases for J; bases not matched to a gene: 9. The CDR3 spans 16 residues. Germline-derived CDR1 and CDR2 are SGHRS and YFSETQ. The CDR3 nucleotides read TGCGCCAGCAGACGGGGACTAGCGGGGCGAGGGGATACGCAGTATTTT. Amino acid sequence: CASRRGLAGRGDTQYF.

This clonotype has just a few counts. This rearrangement joins TRBV3-1 to TRBJ2-3, with a weak D call TRBD1 (6 bases). The germline V gene has CDR1 LGHDT and CDR2 YNNKEL (reference sequence). The CDR3 is 13 residues long. V shed 3 bases and J shed 3 bases, with 7 bases lying between them. For the CDR3, the DNA is TGTGCCAGCAGCCACGGACAGACAGATACGCAGTATTTT. Translation gives CASSHGQTDTQYF.